This TCR beta chain was found in a study of blood T cell repertoires in COVID-19. Study summary: The origin of the acute and convalescent COVID-19 samples was the United States, Italy and Spain. The cDNA or gDNA used as material had been derived from T cells, B-cell-depleted T cells, or PBMCs.

This clone showed up just once. As originally analysed: Counts of nucleated cells, estimated from reference gene primer amplification, were obtained. Generated by immunoSEQ multiplex PCR, the TCRdb table keeps only in-frame clones and is missing some. V, J and clone size were drawn from that table, and D and trimming were deduced from the DNA. The repertoire holds about 250,000 clones, with more than 75% as singletons. The CDR3 is 14 amino acids. With V trimmed by 2 bases and J by 5 bases, 3 bases remained unmatched. Germline CDR1 reads SGHRS; CDR2 reads YFSETQ. Patients of the Seattle cohort, enrolled during active infection, were followed longitudinally.

The clonotype comes from an elderly woman with COVID-19, enrolled during active disease. The specimen was peripheral blood. This rearrangement joins TRBV5-1 to TRBJ1-2, with 10 bases matching TRBD1. In DNA, the CDR3 is TGCGCCAGCAGCTTTGAGGGACAGGGGTATGGCTACACCTTC. Translating gives CASSFEGQGYGYTF.